This TCR beta chain was found in a study of somatic mutations in cytotoxic T cells in rheumatoid arthritis. As concerns this clone: Its antigen is undetermined.

Method: immunoSEQ multiplex PCR; TCRdb's copy keeps in-frame clones and lacks some. The table has under 30,000 clones, over 65% seen once. Comprising about 50% females and having a median age of roughly 55 years (range about 21-75), blood donors constituted the healthy controls. Deletions cut 5 bases from V and 1 base from J, with 12 bases between. Germline-derived CDR1 and CDR2 are SGHAT and FQDESV (reference sequence). The CDR3 consists of 14 residues. Study results and limitations: Antigen specificity of the expanded CD8+ clones was not determined. A single CD8+ clone exceeded 20% of CD8+ cells in about an eighth of the 65 patients. Nobody adjusted the slight TRBV07 underrepresentation in rheumatoid arthritis patients for multiple comparisons.

V gene TRBV11-1 combines with J gene TRBJ2-7; no clear D. Specimen: CD8+ T cells sorted from blood. The receptor comes from a woman aged 18 to 35 in good health. The CDR3 nucleotides are TGTGCCAGCAGCCTCCACCGGGTTTCCTACGAGCAGTACTTC. This translates into CASSLHRVSYEQYF.